The entry that follows covers one T cell receptor (beta chain) sequence. This entry comes from a study of blood T cell repertoires in COVID-19. The wider study: PBMCs, B-cell-depleted T cells, or T cells provided the cDNA or gDNA that made up the material.

Living in about two dozen US areas, the participants were between roughly 18 and 90 years of age. Participant reports of clinical history set cohort assignment. The CDR3 runs to 15 residues. V was clipped by 6 bases and J by 0 bases, with 14 bases between them. Germline assignment: CDR1 MNHEY and CDR2 SVGAGI. TCRdb's copy holds only in-frame clones and misses some; the assay was immunoSEQ multiplex PCR. The data contain 150,000 or so clones, about four fifths of them seen just once; the ten biggest clones take up 3.6%. The V gene is TRBV6-5, the J gene TRBJ1-1, with D possibly being TRBD1 (6 bases). Sequenced input: PBMCs or T cells enriched from blood (not recorded which). This clonotype was sampled from a woman between 45 and 60 years old in a cohort exposed to, infected with or recovered from COVID-19 (not recorded which). The CDR3 region has the DNA TGTGCCAGCAGGGCCTGGACAGTCATGAACACTGAAGCTTTCTTT. Encoded protein: CASRAWTVMNTEAFF.